This T cell receptor beta chain was sequenced in a study of Ad26.COV2.S vaccination and SARS-CoV-2 variants listed by TCRdb under 2021. Background on the whole study: Donors in the vaccine arm were drawn from COV1001, a multicentre, randomized, double-blind, placebo-controlled phase I-IIa trial testing Ad26.COV2.S in healthy adults. Sequencing of the TCRbeta repertoire served to evaluate the specificity and breadth of SARS-CoV-2-reactive T cell receptors following Ad26.COV2.S vaccination. Blinding of investigators to trial group allocation was maintained during experiments and outcome assessment. Ad26.COV2.S was administered intramuscularly at 5 x 10^10 or 1 x 10^11 viral particles, either as a single shot or as two shots given 56 days apart. The TCR-sequenced set comprised roughly 30 samples: some 20 Ad26.COV2.S vaccine recipients, 5 placebo recipients and 8 SARS-CoV-2 convalescent individuals. Trial participants were randomized into five groups of five: low-dose or high-dose Ad26.COV2.S given once or twice, or placebo on both occasions. Paper-wide results and their limitations: Higher spike-specific TCR breadth was observed in Ad26.COV2.S recipients than in placebo recipients (P = 0.0014). Comparing responses between vaccine doses or regimens was not something the study was powered to do. Vaccine and placebo recipients had comparable non-spike TCR breadth, which fits with the vaccine containing only spike. Substantial breadth of spike-specific CD8+ and CD4+ T cell responses was reported after vaccination. The authors noted that total T cell responses may have been underestimated by the TCR breadth and depth analyses.

The V end loses 3 bases and the J end loses 1 base, and a stretch of 10 bases separates them. The CDR3 covers 15 residues, taking in both the cysteine and the phenylalanine. The DNA shown is the 45-base CDR3, in frame from base 1. CDR1 and CDR2 were assigned from the germline V gene (reference sequence) as SGHNT and YYREEE. The treatment or condition label of this sample denotes: over 15 received Ad26.COV2.S at low or high dose, single or two shots; about five received placebo; per-sample allocation not given. For vaccine and placebo recipients, repertoires were sequenced using samples collected on day 63 after the first injection. In Cohort 1b, roughly 26 adults aged 18-55 years were enrolled at a single site in Boston, USA, between 29 July and 7 August 2020. Ad26.COV2.S was a replication-incompetent adenovirus type 26 vector expressing a prefusion-stabilized SARS-CoV-2 spike protein from the original Wuhan strain.

Details on this clone: Its antigen is unknown. No much larger clone is present one base from it, and per-base qualities are unavailable.

The immunoSEQ Assay was used to sequence TCRbeta CDR3 regions. After extraction, genomic DNA underwent amplification by bias-controlled multiplex PCR, followed by high-throughput sequencing. The published analysis was carried out like this. To quantify the absolute abundance of each unique TCRbeta CDR3 region, sequences were collapsed and filtered. T cell fraction was estimated by normalizing TCRbeta template counts to usable DNA, which was measured by amplifying reference genes present in all nucleated cells. Repertoire TCRs were annotated as SARS-CoV-2-specific by exact matching of V gene, CDR3 amino acid sequence and J gene to a known reactive TCR set. The reference SARS-CoV-2 TCR set came from MIRA and was filtered for enrichment in COVID-19-positive ImmuneCODE repertoires, removing public or cross-reactive TCRs. Drawing on the MIRA antigens, annotated TCRs were analysed further at the level of specific ORF or position within ORF. Depth was the summed frequency of annotated unique rearrangements, while breadth was defined as annotated unique rearrangements over total unique productive rearrangements. Two-sided Wilcoxon rank-sum tests were applied when comparing TCR breadth between groups. TCRdb carries this immuneACCESS record with in-frame sequences only. Its versions omit some clonotypes, under half of them owing to an unresolved V gene in the studies checked, with the rest unexplained. V, J and clone size reflect that table, while D and trimming were determined from the DNA. The table for this sample lists 200,000 to 250,000 clones; roughly 90% of them were counted only once. Roughly 10% of the sample is held by the ten biggest clonotypes.

The TCR comes from a person between 18 and 65 years old who received the Ad26.COV2.S COVID-19 vaccine or a placebo. This specimen consisted of peripheral blood, obtained in a trial of Ad26.COV2.S vaccine versus placebo. Here the chain combines TRBV5-4 and TRBJ2-2, and TRBD2 may be the D gene, going by 5 matching bases. This receptor has the CDR3 CASSSGLLNTGELFF. At the DNA level, the sequence is TGTGCCAGCAGCTCCGGACTTTTGAACACCGGGGAGCTGTTTTTT. Joined to the reference TRBV5-4 and TRBJ2-2 proteins, this CDR3 gives the full variable domain: ETGVTQSPTHLIKTRGQQVTLRCSSQSGHNTVSWYQQALGQGPQFIFQYYREEENGRGNFPPRFSGLQFPNYSSELNVNALELDDSALYLCASSSGLLNTGELFFGEGSRLTVL.